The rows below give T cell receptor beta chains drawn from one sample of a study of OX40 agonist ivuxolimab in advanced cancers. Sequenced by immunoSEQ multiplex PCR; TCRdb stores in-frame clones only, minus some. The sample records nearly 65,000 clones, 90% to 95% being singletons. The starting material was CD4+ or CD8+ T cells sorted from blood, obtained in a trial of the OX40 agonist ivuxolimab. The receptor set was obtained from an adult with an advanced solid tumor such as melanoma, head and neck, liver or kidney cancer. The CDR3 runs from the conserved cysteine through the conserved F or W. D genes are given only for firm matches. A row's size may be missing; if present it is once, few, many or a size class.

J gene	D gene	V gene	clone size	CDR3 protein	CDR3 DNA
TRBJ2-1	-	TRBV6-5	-	CATRGHRGSNNEQFF	TGTGCCACACGTGGGCACCGGGGGAGCAACAATGAGCAGTTCTTC
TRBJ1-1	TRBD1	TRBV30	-	CAWSVNTGGNTEAFF	TGTGCCTGGAGTGTAAATACAGGGGGCAATACTGAAGCTTTCTTT
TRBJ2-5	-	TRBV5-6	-	CASSLQETQYF	TGTGCCAGCAGCCTCCAAGAGACCCAGTACTTC
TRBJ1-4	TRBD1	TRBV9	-	CASSPQGATNEKLFF	TGTGCCAGCAGCCCACAGGGGGCAACTAATGAAAAACTGTTTTTT
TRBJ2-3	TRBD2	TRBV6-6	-	CASSGLAGTTDTQYF	TGTGCCAGCAGCGGACTAGCGGGCACAACAGATACGCAGTATTTT
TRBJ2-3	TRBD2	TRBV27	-	CASSFAAGEFTDTQYF	TGTGCCAGCAGTTTTGCAGCGGGGGAATTCACAGATACGCAGTATTTT
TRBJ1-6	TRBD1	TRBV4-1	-	CASSQEPGTGAHNSPLHF	TGCGCCAGCAGCCAAGAACCGGGGACAGGGGCTCACAATTCACCCCTCCACTTT
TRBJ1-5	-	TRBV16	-	CASSHSLGNQPQHF	TGTGCCAGCAGCCATTCTTTAGGGAATCAGCCCCAGCATTTT
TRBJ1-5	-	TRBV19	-	CASSIASNQPQHF	TGTGCCAGTAGTATAGCCAGCAATCAGCCCCAGCATTTT
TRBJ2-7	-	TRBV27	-	CASSLGPGYEQYF	TGTGCCAGCAGTTTAGGCCCGGGCTACGAGCAGTACTTC
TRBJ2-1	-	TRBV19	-	CASSIWVSYNEQFF	TGTGCCAGTAGTATTTGGGTGTCTTACAATGAGCAGTTCTTC
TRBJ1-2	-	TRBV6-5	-	CASSQLREGGSYTF	TGTGCCAGCAGCCAATTACGGGAAGGGGGTAGTTACACCTTC
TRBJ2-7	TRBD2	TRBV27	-	CASSGGGLSSYEQYF	TGTGCCAGCAGCGGCGGGGGATTAAGCTCCTACGAGCAGTACTTC
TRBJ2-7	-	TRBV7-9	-	CASSFPRTASSYEQYF	TGTGCCAGCAGCTTCCCCCGGACGGCTTCCTCCTACGAGCAGTACTTC
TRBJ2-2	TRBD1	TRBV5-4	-	CASSFWGQSIWNTGELFF	TGTGCCAGCAGCTTTTGGGGACAGAGCATTTGGAACACCGGGGAGCTGTTTTTT
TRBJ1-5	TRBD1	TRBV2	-	CASRLTGGLVQPQHF	TGTGCCAGCAGGTTGACAGGGGGGTTGGTTCAGCCCCAGCATTTT
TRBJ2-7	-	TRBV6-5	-	CASSYFAGESYEQYF	TGTGCCAGCAGTTACTTTGCAGGGGAAAGCTACGAGCAGTACTTC
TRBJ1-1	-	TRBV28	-	CASKRGRQLNTEAFF	TGTGCCAGCAAGCGAGGACGACAGTTGAACACTGAAGCTTTCTTT
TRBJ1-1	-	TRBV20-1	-	CSARIVGAFF	TGCAGTGCTAGAATTGTTGGTGCTTTCTTT
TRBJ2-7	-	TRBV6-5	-	CASKGQSSSYEQYF	TGTGCCAGTAAAGGACAGTCAAGCTCCTACGAGCAGTACTTC
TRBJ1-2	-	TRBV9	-	CASSVVSAYGYTF	TGTGCCAGCAGCGTCGTATCGGCCTATGGCTACACCTTC
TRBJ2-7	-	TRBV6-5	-	CASSYSYAAAPYEQYF	TGTGCCAGCAGTTACTCGTATGCGGCGGCCCCCTACGAGCAGTACTTC
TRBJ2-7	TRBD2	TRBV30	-	CAWSSIPGLAEPYEQYF	TGTGCCTGGAGTTCAATCCCTGGACTAGCGGAACCCTACGAGCAGTACTTC
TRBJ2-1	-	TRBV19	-	CASSTDPPSYNEQFF	TGTGCCAGTAGTACCGACCCCCCCTCCTACAATGAGCAGTTCTTC
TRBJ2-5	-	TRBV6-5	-	CASSYGQAVLKTQYF	TGTGCCAGCAGTTACGGGCAGGCAGTTCTGAAGACCCAGTACTTC
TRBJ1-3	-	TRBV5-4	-	CASSLYGFSGNTIYF	TGTGCCAGCAGCTTGTACGGGTTCTCTGGAAACACCATATATTTT
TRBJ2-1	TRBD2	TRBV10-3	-	CAIRTTSGGPNEQFF	TGTGCCATCAGAACCACTAGCGGGGGGCCCAATGAGCAGTTCTTC
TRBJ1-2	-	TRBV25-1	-	CASSVNYGYTF	TGTGCCAGCAGTGTCAATTATGGCTACACCTTC
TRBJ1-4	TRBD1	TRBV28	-	CASSPHGQAYNEKLFF	TGTGCCAGCAGTCCCCATGGACAGGCCTATAATGAAAAACTGTTTTTT
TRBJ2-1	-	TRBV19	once	CASSILSGNEQFF	TGTGCCAGTAGTATCCTTAGCGGAAATGAGCAGTTCTTC
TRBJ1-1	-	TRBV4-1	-	CASSRRLQEDTEAFF	TGCGCCAGCAGCCGCAGGCTACAGGAGGACACTGAAGCTTTCTTT
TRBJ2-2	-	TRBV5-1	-	CASSLARTLPNTGELFF	TGCGCCAGCAGCTTGGCTAGGACCCTCCCGAACACCGGGGAGCTGTTTTTT
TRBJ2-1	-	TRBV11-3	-	CASSSKGGINEQFF	TGTGCCAGCAGCTCTAAAGGGGGAATCAATGAGCAGTTCTTC
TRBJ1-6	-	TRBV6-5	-	CASSYSITDSPLHF	TGTGCCAGCAGTTACTCTATTACTGATTCACCCCTCCACTTT
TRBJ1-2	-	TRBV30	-	CAWSSGLTGPNFGYTF	TGTGCCTGGAGTTCGGGTTTGACAGGCCCTAATTTTGGCTACACCTTC
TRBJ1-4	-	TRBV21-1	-	CASSKDWAKKATNEKLFF	TGTGCCAGCAGCAAAGATTGGGCTAAGAAAGCAACTAATGAAAAACTGTTTTTT
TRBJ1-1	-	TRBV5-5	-	CASSPPQNTEAFF	TGTGCCAGCAGCCCTCCGCAGAACACTGAAGCTTTCTTT
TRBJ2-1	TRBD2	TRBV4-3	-	CASSQVFAGEDNEQFF	TGCGCCAGCAGCCAAGTGTTCGCGGGAGAGGACAATGAGCAGTTCTTC
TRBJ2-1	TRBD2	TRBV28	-	CASSFVLAGGIYNEQFF	TGTGCCAGCAGTTTTGTCCTAGCGGGGGGTATATACAATGAGCAGTTCTTC
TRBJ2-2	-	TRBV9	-	CASSPRVVGLDKNTGELFF	TGTGCCAGCAGCCCACGAGTAGTAGGACTTGATAAGAACACCGGGGAGCTGTTTTTT
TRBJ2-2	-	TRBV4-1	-	CASSHPGPIGELFF	TGCGCCAGCAGCCACCCGGGGCCAATTGGGGAGCTGTTTTTT